What follows is one T cell receptor (beta chain) and its context. The antigen is not known. Germline CDR1 and CDR2: MDHEN and SYDVKM. CDR3 size: 17 residues. V shed 3 bases and J 4 bases; nucleotides not matched to a gene: 15. All donors participated as healthy donors of bone marrow. Primers: 60 Vbeta forward and 13 Jbeta reverse. The method was immunoSEQ multiplex PCR; TCRdb's version includes in-frame clones alone and lacks a portion of them. There are fewer than 200,000 clones in the sample; more than 65% occur only once, and under 1.5% lies in the top ten. The sample originates from a study of cytomegalovirus exposure and HLA in healthy donors. Study-wide points: CMV serostatus stood as the only immune exposure information on hand.

The receptor was derived from a girl aged 2-10 years in good health and CMV-seropositive. Sequenced sample: PBMCs. The rearrangement joins TRBV28 to TRBJ2-7; 7 bases fit TRBD2. CDR3: CASSFRPMAGVAYEQYF. The CDR3 DNA reads as TGTGCCAGCAGTTTTCGACCGATGGCGGGAGTTGCGTACGAGCAGTACTTC.